This TCR beta chain was identified in a study of blood T cell repertoires in COVID-19. As for the study in general: Both acute and convalescent COVID-19 samples were obtained from the United States, Italy and Spain.

This clone has only one observation. Per the germline V gene, CDR1 is MGHRA and CDR2 is YSYEKL. The CDR3 has 16 amino acids. V shed 4 bases and J shed 4 bases, with 16 bases lying between them. TCRdb keeps only in-frame clones here, not all; method: immunoSEQ multiplex PCR. The data hold about 330,000 clones, with approximately 82% observed a single time. The clonotype was recovered from a woman aged 45-60 years with acute or convalescent COVID-19. The chain recombines TRBV4-1 with TRBJ1-4; tentatively, D is TRBD1 (5 bases). What was sequenced was peripheral blood. The CDR3 spells CASSLTSRQRNEKLFF. The CDR3, as DNA: TGCGCCAGCAGCCTCACTTCGAGACAGCGTAATGAAAAACTGTTTTTT.